This T cell receptor beta chain appears in the sequencing data of a study of T cell changes during pregnancy in multiple sclerosis. Clones were sequenced by immunoSEQ multiplex PCR, and TCRdb holds only the in-frame ones, with some missing. Counted here are tens of thousands of clones, 88% occurring once; the ten biggest clones make up 1.2%. From germline, CDR1 is MDHEN and CDR2 SYDVKM. This CDR3 comprises 17 residues. The V segment lost 7 bases and the J segment 4 bases; nucleotides outside the gene matches: 10. J is TRBJ2-3 and V is TRBV28, with 14 nucleotides matching TRBD2. The sequence came from a female donor with multiple sclerosis, enrolled in a pregnancy study. Sequenced material: CD4+ T cells from peripheral blood mononuclear cells, taken in the second trimester of pregnancy. The CDR3 sequence is CASTRVLGLAGADTQYF. Written as DNA, the CDR3 is TGTGCCAGCACCCGAGTCCTGGGACTAGCGGGAGCAGATACGCAGTATTTT.